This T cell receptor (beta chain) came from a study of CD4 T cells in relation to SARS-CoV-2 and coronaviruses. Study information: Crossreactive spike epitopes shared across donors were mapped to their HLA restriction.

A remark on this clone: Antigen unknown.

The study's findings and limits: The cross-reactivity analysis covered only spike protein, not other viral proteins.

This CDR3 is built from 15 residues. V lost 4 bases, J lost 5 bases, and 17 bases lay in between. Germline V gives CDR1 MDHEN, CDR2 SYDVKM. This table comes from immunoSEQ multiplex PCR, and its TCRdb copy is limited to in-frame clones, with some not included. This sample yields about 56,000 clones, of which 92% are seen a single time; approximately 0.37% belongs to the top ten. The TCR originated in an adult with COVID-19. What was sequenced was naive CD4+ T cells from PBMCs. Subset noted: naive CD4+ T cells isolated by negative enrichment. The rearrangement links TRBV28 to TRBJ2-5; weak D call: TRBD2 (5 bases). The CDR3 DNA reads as TGTGCCAGCAGTTCTGGACTGCCTGTTAGGGAGACCCAGTACTTC. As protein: CASSSGLPVRETQYF.